Presented here are 21 T cell receptor beta chains from one specimen sequenced in a study of OX40 agonist ivuxolimab in advanced cancers. Profiled with immunoSEQ multiplex PCR; TCRdb holds only in-frame clones, not every one. The table includes approximately 82,000 clones, around 85% detected once. This specimen consisted of CD4+ or CD8+ T cells sorted from blood, obtained in a trial of the OX40 agonist ivuxolimab. The receptor set was obtained from an adult with an advanced solid tumor such as melanoma, head and neck, liver or kidney cancer.

In its sample, this clone was seen once. This rearrangement joins TRBV19 to TRBJ1-5, with D maybe TRBD1 (6 bases). Germline values: CDR1 LNHDA, CDR2 SQIVND (reference sequence). The CDR3 sequence is 15 residues long. The V gene lost 7 bases and the J gene lost 3 bases, with 16 bases spanning the gap. In DNA form, the CDR3 reads TGTGCCAGTAAGTCCTCAGGGGCGGACAATCAGCCCCAGCATTTT. Protein: CASKSSGADNQPQHF. The variable domain in full, with the rest retrieved from reference TRBV19 and TRBJ1-5, is DGGITQSPKYLFRKEGQNVTLSCEQNLNHDAMYWYRQDPGQGLRLIYYSQIVNDFQKGDIAEGYSVSREKKESFPLTVTSAQKNPTAFYLCASKSSGADNQPQHFGDGTRLSIL.

This clone has just a few counts. The CDR3 DNA reads TGTGCCAGCAGCGTGGGGTACCGGGACAAACGCCTTAACTATGGCTACACCTTC. Protein product: CASSVGYRDKRLNYGYTF. The chain joins TRBV9 to TRBJ1-2; a possible D gene is TRBD1 (6 bases). The CDR3 has 18 amino acids. Germline-derived CDR1 and CDR2 are SGDLS and YYNGEE. V was cut by 2 bases and J by 1 base, with 21 bases left in between.

This chain uses TRBV5-1 with TRBJ1-2; D is unclear. CDR3 length: 15 residues. The germline V gene has CDR1 SGHRS and CDR2 YFSETQ. V was trimmed by 3 bases and J by 3 bases, leaving 15 bases between them. The CDR3 region has the DNA TGCGCCAGCAGCTCCGCCTCGGGGAACCACTATGGCTACACCTTC. Its protein product is CASSSASGNHYGYTF.

The chain joins TRBV6-1 to TRBJ1-5, with TRBD1 matching 8 bases. The CDR3 contains 15 residues. Germline V lookup: CDR1 MNHNS, CDR2 SASEGT. V lost 5 bases to trimming and J lost 0 bases; unmatched junction nucleotides: 3. The chain's CDR3 is CASSWTGYSNQPQHF. The CDR3, as DNA: TGTGCCAGCAGTTGGACAGGGTATAGCAATCAGCCCCAGCATTTT.

The V gene is TRBV6-1, the J gene TRBJ2-1, with 7 nucleotides matching TRBD1. Germline assignment: CDR1 MNHNS and CDR2 SASEGT. CDR3 length: 15 residues. V trimming: 3 bases; J trimming: 7 bases; junction bases outside the gene matches: 9. The CDR3, as DNA: TGTGCCAGCAGTGATCCGGGACAGCCCCTTAATGAGCAGTTCTTC. Amino acids: CASSDPGQPLNEQFF.

This CDR3 is CASSVGLLLTDTQYF. CDR3 nucleotide sequence: TGTGCCAGCAGCGTAGGACTCCTTCTCACAGATACGCAGTATTTT. The chain has TRBV9 and TRBJ2-3; D not certain. The germline V and J ends were trimmed by 0 bases and 2 bases, with 10 bases remaining between them. Germline CDR1 SGDLS, CDR2 YYNGEE. This CDR3 region has 15 residues.

V is TRBV11-2 and J is TRBJ2-7; TRBD1 agrees at 9 bases. V lost 4 bases and J lost 2; bases outside the gene matches: 3. CDR3 length: 14 residues. The germline V gene has CDR1 SGHAT and CDR2 FQNNGV. The CDR3 region is CASSWDRETYEQYF. Here the CDR3 DNA reads TGTGCCAGCAGCTGGGACAGGGAAACCTACGAGCAGTACTTC.

J is TRBJ1-5 and V is TRBV2; the D gene is possibly TRBD1 (5 bases). The CDR3 runs to 16 residues. V was clipped by 0 bases and J by 4 bases, with 13 bases between them. The germline CDR1 and CDR2 sequences are SNHLY and FYNNEI. In DNA form, the CDR3 reads TGTGCCAGCAGTGAAGCTGCGCAGGGTCAGAATCAGCCCCAGCATTTT. Its translation is CASSEAAQGQNQPQHF.

The chain employs TRBV11-2 and TRBJ2-7; 9 bases map to TRBD1. V shed 5 bases, J shed 6 bases, and the junction held 8 bases outside the gene matches. Germline CDR1 reads SGHAT; CDR2 reads FQNNGV. This CDR3 region has 14 residues. CDR3 DNA sequence: TGTGCCAGCAGCCCGCGGACAGGGGCTCTCGAGCAGTACTTC. Translated, it gives CASSPRTGALEQYF.

This sequence joins TRBV2 and TRBJ1-2, with D unresolved. The germline CDR1 and CDR2 sequences are SNHLY and FYNNEI. Trimming took off 5 bases at V and 4 bases at J, with 14 bases between the two ends. This CDR3 comprises 14 residues. The CDR3 reads CASSREQSRYGYTF. CDR3 DNA: TGTGCCAGCAGTCGTGAACAGAGCCGCTATGGCTACACCTTC.

The gene calls are TRBV30 and TRBJ1-6; no firm D call. V shed 4 bases and J shed 9 bases, with 19 bases lying between them. This CDR3 comprises 15 residues. CDR1 and CDR2 (germline): GTSNPN, SVGIG (reference sequence). For the CDR3, the DNA is TGTGCCTGGACACTGGGCCGGGTCGGTGGTTCACCCCTCCACTTT. This encodes CAWTLGRVGGSPLHF. Using reference TRBV30 and TRBJ1-6 for the parts outside the CDR3, the full variable domain is SQTIHQWPATLVQPVGSPLSLECTVEGTSNPNLYWYRQAAGRGLQLLFYSVGIGQISSEVPQNLSASRPQDRQFILSSKKLLLSDSGFYLCAWTLGRVGGSPLHFGNGTRLTVT.

In this sample, this clone turned up once. The V gene is TRBV10-2, the J gene TRBJ2-3; 12 bases map to TRBD2. The V gene's germline CDR1 is WSHSY and CDR2 SAAADI. This CDR3 comprises 17 residues. V lost 0 bases, J lost 5 bases, and 6 bases stayed unmatched. The CDR3 loop reads CASSESALAGGKDTQYF. CDR3 nucleotide sequence: TGCGCCAGCAGTGAGTCGGCCCTAGCGGGGGGGAAAGATACGCAGTATTTT.

The rearrangement links TRBV2 to TRBJ2-2, with D possibly TRBD2 on 7 matching bases. The ends were cut back, 6 bases at V and 5 bases at J, with 16 bases in the middle. Looked up from germline, CDR1 is SNHLY and CDR2 is FYNNEI. This CDR3 contains 15 residues. The CDR3 DNA follows: TGTGCCAGCAGGAGGGAGGGGGGGCCGACCGGGGAGCTGTTTTTT. Its translation is CASRREGGPTGELFF.

The V and J genes are TRBV18 and TRBJ1-3; TRBD1 might be the D (5 bases). Germline CDR1 and CDR2: KGHSH and LQKENI. Trimming stripped 1 base from V and 2 bases from J, with 12 bases between. This CDR3 region has 16 residues. CDR3 nucleotides: TGTGCCAGCTCACCACTTACCGGGGGACCTGGAAACACCATATATTTT. Its translation is CASSPLTGGPGNTIYF.

This clone was counted between two and nine times. J is TRBJ1-1 and V is TRBV7-9; tentatively, D is TRBD1 (5 bases). There are 12 residues in the CDR3. Per the germline V gene, CDR1 is SEHNR and CDR2 is FQNEAQ (reference sequence). Trimming removed 4 bases from V and 5 bases from J, with 8 bases in between. The DNA for the CDR3 is TGTGCCAGCAGCTCAGGGTATACTGAAGCTTTCTTT. Protein product: CASSSGYTEAFF.

V usage is TRBV7-9 and J usage is TRBJ1-6; weak D call: TRBD1 (5 bases). CDR1 is SEHNR and CDR2 is FQNEAQ in the germline V gene (reference sequence). V was trimmed by 3 bases and J by 3 bases, leaving 15 bases between them. This CDR3 is built from 17 residues. CDR3 DNA: TGTGCCAGCAGCTTTCCTCAGGGTAGCCTCTATAATTCACCCCTCCACTTT. This translates into CASSFPQGSLYNSPLHF.

V and J are TRBV5-4 and TRBJ2-5, with TRBD2 identical over 7 bases. CDR3 length: 15 residues. The germline V gene has CDR1 SGHNT and CDR2 YYREEE (reference sequence). V lost 4 bases to trimming and J lost 2 bases; unmatched junction nucleotides: 8. CDR3 in DNA: TGTGCCAGCAGCCTTCCCAGCGGGGAGCAAGAGACCCAGTACTTC. This sequence encodes CASSLPSGEQETQYF. Full variable domain (outside the CDR3, taken from reference TRBV5-4 and TRBJ2-5): ETGVTQSPTHLIKTRGQQVTLRCSSQSGHNTVSWYQQALGQGPQFIFQYYREEENGRGNFPPRFSGLQFPNYSSELNVNALELDDSALYLCASSLPSGEQETQYFGPGTRLLVL.

The rearrangement joins TRBV29-1 to TRBJ1-2; D is unresolved. CDR1 and CDR2 (germline): SQVTM, ANQGSEA. Trimming left V 4 bases short and J 4 bases short, with 10 bases between. CDR3 length equals 12 residues. The CDR3 DNA reads TGCAGCGTTGCGCTAGGAGTCTATGGCTACACCTTC. Translating gives CSVALGVYGYTF.

Here the CDR3 reads CASSRAPETQYF. CDR3 bases: TGTGCCAGCAGCCGAGCCCCAGAGACCCAGTACTTC. This chain connects TRBV6-5 to TRBJ2-5; D is undetermined. Germline CDR1 and CDR2: MNHEY and SVGAGI. CDR3 length: 12 amino acids. The V end lost 6 bases, the J end lost 4 bases, and 9 bases lay between the germline ends.

The chain joins TRBV6-5 to TRBJ1-1; D might be TRBD1 (5 bases). The V end lost 2 bases, the J end lost 2 bases, and 6 bases lay between the germline ends. Germline V lookup: CDR1 MNHEY, CDR2 SVGAGI. CDR3 length: 13 residues. The CDR3 DNA sequence: TGTGCCAGCAGTTACGACAGAAACACTGAAGCTTTCTTT. Protein: CASSYDRNTEAFF.

This clone has more than one count but fewer than ten. The rearrangement joins TRBV5-1 to TRBJ1-1; D is undetermined. The CDR3 is 14 residues long. The germline CDR1 and CDR2 sequences are SGHRS and YFSETQ. V lost 4 bases and J lost 0, with 10 bases in between. CDR3 DNA sequence: TGCGCCAGCAGCCCCTTTACCATGAACACTGAAGCTTTCTTT. Translating it yields CASSPFTMNTEAFF.